The clone carrying this TCR beta chain was found a few times. Its cognate antigen is unknown. By way of CD45RO/CCR7/CD25/CD127/CD95/CD27, the CD4+ regulatory, stem cell-like memory, central memory and naive cells were sorted. This specimen belongs to a study of beta chain features in type 1 diabetes. Investigators reverse transcribed all isolated RNA, so they sequenced expressed TCRB transcripts. Naive, central memory and regulatory T cell samples came to a mean of around 3.5 million reads. Measured with immunoSEQ multiplex PCR; TCRdb has only the in-frame clones, and not every one. The data hold about 150,000 clones, with approximately 8.1% observed a single time. The study, taken as a whole, reports: Type 1 diabetes patients had moderately but significantly shorter TCRB CDR3s in all four CD4+ subsets. Unsettled here was the matter of whether HLA type influences TCRB rearrangement. The similarity of naive, central memory and Treg TCRB repertoires appeared greater among patients than among healthy donors.

This receptor was obtained from a man aged 18 to 29 with type 1 diabetes. Sequencing input: central memory CD4+ T cells from blood.

The CDR3 reads CAWQGSSYEQYF. The CDR3 DNA follows: TGTGCCTGGCAGGGTAGCTCCTACGAGCAGTACTTC. The chain has TRBV30 and TRBJ2-7, with D tentatively TRBD1 (5 bases). Germline V gene data show CDR1 as GTSNPN and CDR2 as SVGIG (reference sequence). The CDR3 is 12 residues long. V was trimmed by 5 bases and J by 0 bases, leaving 8 bases between them.